Listed here is a single T cell receptor (beta chain). Its antigen remains undetermined. No base qualities exist here, and no much larger clone lies one base off it. Whole blood was collected in K2EDTA tubes by collaborating institutions according to the institutions' own protocols. For TCRbeta analysis, collaborator samples were shipped as frozen whole blood, as isolated PBMCs, or as DNA extracted from either sample type. TCRbeta CDR3 regions were amplified from genomic DNA by means of the immunoSEQ Assay, a bias-controlled multiplex PCR. In the original analysis: Within the assay, amplification of reference gene primers was used to estimate how many nucleated cells each sample contained. To quantify the absolute abundance of each unique TCRbeta CDR3 rearrangement, sequence reads were collapsed and filtered. For each sample, productive Simpson clonality was calculated as the square root of Simpson's diversity index across productive rearrangements. TCRdb carries this immuneACCESS record with in-frame sequences only. Its versions omit some clonotypes, under half of them owing to an unresolved V gene in the studies checked, with the rest unexplained. That table gives V, J and clone size, and the DNA gave D and trimming. This sample is represented by a few hundred thousand clones; about nine tenths of them were singletons. Roughly 2.3% of the sample comes from the top ten.

This sample is part of a study of blood T cell repertoires in COVID-19 (dated by TCRdb to about 2020). For context, the study as a whole: The collaborator samples originated in the United States, Italy and Spain and spanned the acute and convalescent phases of COVID-19. Where available, HLA class I and class II types were taken from metadata supplied by the sample provider and were not determined by assay-based typing. Sample metadata almost always included a de-identified subject ID, COVID-19 status, age in years and sex. A freely available public database, intended as a resource for researchers studying the immune response to SARS-CoV-2, is where the repertoires were released. The dataset comprised deeply sampled blood TCRbeta repertoires from subjects exposed to, actively infected with, or recovered from COVID-19. Samples were obtained from the ongoing ImmuneRACE study (first 160 participants) and from 1,254 subjects provided by 6 global collaborators. The material from the prospective study consisted of cDNA or gDNA derived from T cells, B-cell-depleted T cells, or PBMCs. The paper's findings and limits, for the study overall: The quantity of clinical and demographic metadata differed by source and by participant and was supplied without curation.

This TCR derives from a man between 18 and 29 years old with active or convalescent COVID-19. Sequencing was performed on peripheral blood.

CDR3 protein: CASSVGDKNYEQYF. The DNA reads TGTGCCAGCAGCGTAGGGGACAAGAACTACGAGCAGTACTTC. Here the chain combines TRBV9 and TRBJ2-7; possibly the D gene is TRBD1, per 6 matching bases. The CDR1 and CDR2 encoded by the germline V gene are SGDLS and YYNGEE. Trimming costs V 0 bases and J 3 bases, and their ends lie 10 bases apart. Including the terminal cysteine and phenylalanine, the CDR3 comprises 14 residues. Left in the record is the CDR3 DNA by itself, 42 bases read in frame from the first base.